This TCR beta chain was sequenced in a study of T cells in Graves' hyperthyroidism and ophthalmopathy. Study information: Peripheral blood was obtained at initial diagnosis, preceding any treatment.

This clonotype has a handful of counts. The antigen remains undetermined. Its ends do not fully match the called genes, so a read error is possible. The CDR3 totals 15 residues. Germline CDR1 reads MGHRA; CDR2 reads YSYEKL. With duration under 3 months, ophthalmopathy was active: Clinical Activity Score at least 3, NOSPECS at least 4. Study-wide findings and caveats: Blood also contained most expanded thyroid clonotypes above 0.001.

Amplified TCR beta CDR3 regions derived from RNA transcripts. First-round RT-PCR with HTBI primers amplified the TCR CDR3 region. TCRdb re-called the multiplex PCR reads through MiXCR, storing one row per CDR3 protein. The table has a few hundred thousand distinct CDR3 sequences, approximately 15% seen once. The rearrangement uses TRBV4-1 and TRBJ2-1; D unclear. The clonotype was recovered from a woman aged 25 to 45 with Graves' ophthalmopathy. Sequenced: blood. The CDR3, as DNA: TGCGCCGGCAGCCAAGTTCTTAGTAAGGTAAATGAGCAGTTCTTC. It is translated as CAGSQVLSKVNEQFF.